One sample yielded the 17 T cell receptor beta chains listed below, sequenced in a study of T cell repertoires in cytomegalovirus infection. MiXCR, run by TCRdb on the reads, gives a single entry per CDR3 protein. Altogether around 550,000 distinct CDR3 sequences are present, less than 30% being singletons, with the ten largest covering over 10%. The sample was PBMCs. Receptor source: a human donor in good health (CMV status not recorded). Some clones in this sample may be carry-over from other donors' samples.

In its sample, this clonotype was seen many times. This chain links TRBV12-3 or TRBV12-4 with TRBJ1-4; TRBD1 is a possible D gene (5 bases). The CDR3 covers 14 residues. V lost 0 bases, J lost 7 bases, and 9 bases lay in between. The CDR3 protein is CASSLAGVAEKLFF. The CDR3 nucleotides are TGTGCCAGCAGTTTAGCGGGGGTGGCTGAAAAACTGTTTTTT.

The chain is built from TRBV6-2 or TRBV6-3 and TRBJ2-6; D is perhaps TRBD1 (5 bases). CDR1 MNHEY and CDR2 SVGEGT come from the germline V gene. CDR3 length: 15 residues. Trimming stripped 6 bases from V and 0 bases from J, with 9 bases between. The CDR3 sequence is CASRKGPSGANVLTF. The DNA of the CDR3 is TGTGCCAGCAGAAAGGGGCCCTCTGGGGCCAACGTCCTGACTTTC.

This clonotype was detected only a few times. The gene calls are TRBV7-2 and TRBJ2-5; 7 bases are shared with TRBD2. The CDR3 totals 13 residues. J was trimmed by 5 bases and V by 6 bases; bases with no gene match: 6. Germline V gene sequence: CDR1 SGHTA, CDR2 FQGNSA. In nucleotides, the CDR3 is TGTGCCAGCAGGATCAGGGAGGGGGAGACCCAGTACTTC. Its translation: CASRIREGETQYF.

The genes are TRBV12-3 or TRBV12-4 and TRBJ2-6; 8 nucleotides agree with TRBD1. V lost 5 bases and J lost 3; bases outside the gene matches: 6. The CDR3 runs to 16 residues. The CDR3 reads CASSATGVDGANVLTF. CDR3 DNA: TGTGCCAGCAGTGCGACAGGGGTGGATGGGGCCAACGTCCTGACTTTC.

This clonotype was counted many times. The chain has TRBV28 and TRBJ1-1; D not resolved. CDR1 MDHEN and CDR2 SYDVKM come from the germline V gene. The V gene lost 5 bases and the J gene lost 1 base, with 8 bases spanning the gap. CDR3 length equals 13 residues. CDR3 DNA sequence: TGTGCCAGCAGTGGCAGTGAGAACACTGAAGCTTTCTTT. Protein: CASSGSENTEAFF.

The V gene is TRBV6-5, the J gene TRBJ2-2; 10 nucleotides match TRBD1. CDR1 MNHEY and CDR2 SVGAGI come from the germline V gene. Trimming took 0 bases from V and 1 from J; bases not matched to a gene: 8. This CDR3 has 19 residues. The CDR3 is CASSYSTPRDRGNTGELFF. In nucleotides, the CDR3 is TGTGCCAGCAGTTACTCGACTCCTCGGGACAGGGGGAACACCGGGGAGCTGTTTTTT.

CDR3 DNA: TGCGCCAGCAGCTTGGTAACTAGCGGGGGCGGAAACGAGCAGTACTTC. Translation: CASSLVTSGGGNEQYF. The chain combines TRBV5-1 with TRBJ2-7; 11 bases map to TRBD2. Losses at the gene ends were 0 bases for V and 5 bases for J; bases not matched to a gene: 7. Germline V CDR1 and CDR2: SGHRS, YFSETQ. CDR3 length: 16 amino acids.

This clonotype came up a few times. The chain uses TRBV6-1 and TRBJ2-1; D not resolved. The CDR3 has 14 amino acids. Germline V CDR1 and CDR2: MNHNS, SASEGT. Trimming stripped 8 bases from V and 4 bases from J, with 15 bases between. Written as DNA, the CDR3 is TGTGCCAGCGTACGGGTCCCATCATACAATGAGCAGTTCTTC. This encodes CASVRVPSYNEQFF.

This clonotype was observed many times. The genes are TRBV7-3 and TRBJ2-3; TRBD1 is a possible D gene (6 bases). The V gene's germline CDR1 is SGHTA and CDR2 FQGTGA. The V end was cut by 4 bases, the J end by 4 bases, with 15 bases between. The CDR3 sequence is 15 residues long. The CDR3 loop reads CASSSEGPGADTQYF. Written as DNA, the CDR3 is TGTGCCAGCAGCTCAGAGGGTCCAGGGGCAGATACGCAGTATTTT.

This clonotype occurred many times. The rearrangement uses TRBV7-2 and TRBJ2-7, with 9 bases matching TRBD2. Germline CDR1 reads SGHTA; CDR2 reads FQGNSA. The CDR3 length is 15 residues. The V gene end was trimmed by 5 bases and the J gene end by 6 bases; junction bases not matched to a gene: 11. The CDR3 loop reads CASSLTRTSVGEQYF. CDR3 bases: TGTGCCAGCAGCCTGACCCGGACTAGCGTCGGCGAGCAGTACTTC. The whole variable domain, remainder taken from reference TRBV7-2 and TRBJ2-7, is GAGVSQSPSNKVTEKGKDVELRCDPISGHTALYWYRQSLGQGLEFLIYFQGNSAPDKSGLPSDRFSAERTGGSVSTLTIQRTQQEDSAVYLCASSLTRTSVGEQYFGPGTRLTVT.

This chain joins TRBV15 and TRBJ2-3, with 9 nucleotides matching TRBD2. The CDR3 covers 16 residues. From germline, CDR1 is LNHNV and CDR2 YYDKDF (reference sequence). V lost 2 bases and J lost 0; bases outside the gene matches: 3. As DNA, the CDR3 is TGTGCCACCAGCAGAAGACTAGCGGTTAGCACAGATACGCAGTATTTT. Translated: CATSRRLAVSTDTQYF.

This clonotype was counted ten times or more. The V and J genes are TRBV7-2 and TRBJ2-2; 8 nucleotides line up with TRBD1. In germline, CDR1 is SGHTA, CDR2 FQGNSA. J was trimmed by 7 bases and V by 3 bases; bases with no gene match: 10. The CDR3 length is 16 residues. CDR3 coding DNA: TGTGCCAGCAGCTTGCAGGGGGCTGGGTCGGGCGGGGAGCTGTTTTTT. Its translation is CASSLQGAGSGGELFF.

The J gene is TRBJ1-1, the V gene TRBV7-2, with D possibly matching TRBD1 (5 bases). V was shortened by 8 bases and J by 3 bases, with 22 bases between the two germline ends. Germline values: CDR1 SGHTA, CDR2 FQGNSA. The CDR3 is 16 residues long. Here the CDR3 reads CASSEQSGGLDTEAFF. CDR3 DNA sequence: TGTGCCAGCTCTGAGCAATCCGGGGGTTTGGACACTGAAGCTTTCTTT.

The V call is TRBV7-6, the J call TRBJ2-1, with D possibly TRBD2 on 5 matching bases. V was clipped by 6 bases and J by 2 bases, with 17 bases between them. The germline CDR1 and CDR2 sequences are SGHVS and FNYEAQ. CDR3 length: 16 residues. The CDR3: CASSKEVLAAYNEQFF. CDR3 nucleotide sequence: TGTGCCAGCAGTAAGGAGGTGCTAGCCGCCTACAATGAGCAGTTCTTC.

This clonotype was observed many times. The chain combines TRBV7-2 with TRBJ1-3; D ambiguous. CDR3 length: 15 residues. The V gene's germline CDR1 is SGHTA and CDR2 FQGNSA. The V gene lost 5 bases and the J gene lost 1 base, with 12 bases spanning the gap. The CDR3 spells CASSPSGSSGNTIYF. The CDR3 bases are TGTGCCAGCAGCCCCTCGGGATCATCTGGAAACACCATATATTTT. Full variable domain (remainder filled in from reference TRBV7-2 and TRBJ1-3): GAGVSQSPSNKVTEKGKDVELRCDPISGHTALYWYRQSLGQGLEFLIYFQGNSAPDKSGLPSDRFSAERTGGSVSTLTIQRTQQEDSAVYLCASSPSGSSGNTIYFGEGSWLTVV.

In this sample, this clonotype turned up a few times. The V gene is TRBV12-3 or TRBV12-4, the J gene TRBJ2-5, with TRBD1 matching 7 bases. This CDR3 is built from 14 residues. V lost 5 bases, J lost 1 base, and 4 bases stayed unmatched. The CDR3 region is CASSNGTAQETQYF. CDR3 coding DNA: TGTGCCAGCAGTAACGGGACAGCCCAAGAGACCCAGTACTTC.

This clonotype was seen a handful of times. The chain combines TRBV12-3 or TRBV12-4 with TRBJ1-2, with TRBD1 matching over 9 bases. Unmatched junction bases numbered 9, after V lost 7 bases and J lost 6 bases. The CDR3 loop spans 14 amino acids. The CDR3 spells CASKRTGEVHGYTF. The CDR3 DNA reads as TGTGCCAGCAAGCGGACAGGGGAGGTTCATGGCTACACCTTC.